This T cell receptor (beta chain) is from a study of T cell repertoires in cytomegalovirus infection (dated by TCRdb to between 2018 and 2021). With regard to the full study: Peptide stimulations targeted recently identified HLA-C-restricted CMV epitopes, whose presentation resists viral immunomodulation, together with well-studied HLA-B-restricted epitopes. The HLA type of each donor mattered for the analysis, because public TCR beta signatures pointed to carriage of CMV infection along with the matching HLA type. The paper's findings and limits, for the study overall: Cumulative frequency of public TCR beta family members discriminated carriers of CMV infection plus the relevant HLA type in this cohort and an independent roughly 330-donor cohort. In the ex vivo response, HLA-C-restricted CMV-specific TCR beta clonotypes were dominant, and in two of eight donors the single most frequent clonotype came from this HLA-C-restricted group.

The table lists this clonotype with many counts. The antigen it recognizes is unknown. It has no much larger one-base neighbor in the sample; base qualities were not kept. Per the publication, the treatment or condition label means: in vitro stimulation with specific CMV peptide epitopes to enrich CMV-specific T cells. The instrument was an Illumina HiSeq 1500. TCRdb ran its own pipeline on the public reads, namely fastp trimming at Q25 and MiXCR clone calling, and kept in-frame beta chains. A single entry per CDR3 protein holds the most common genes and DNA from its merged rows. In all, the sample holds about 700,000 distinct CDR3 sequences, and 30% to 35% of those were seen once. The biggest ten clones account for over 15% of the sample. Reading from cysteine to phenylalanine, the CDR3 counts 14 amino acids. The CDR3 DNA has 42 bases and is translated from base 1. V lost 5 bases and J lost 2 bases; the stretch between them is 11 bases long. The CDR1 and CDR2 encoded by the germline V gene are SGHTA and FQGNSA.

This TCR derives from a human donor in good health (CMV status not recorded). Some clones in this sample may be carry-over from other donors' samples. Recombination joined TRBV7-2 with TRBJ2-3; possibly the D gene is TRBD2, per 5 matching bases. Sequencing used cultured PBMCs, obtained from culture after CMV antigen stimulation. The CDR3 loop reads CASSQGLVTDTQYF. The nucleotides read TGTGCCAGCAGCCAAGGACTGGTCACAGATACGCAGTATTTT.